This entry describes one T cell receptor beta chain. Antigen specificity is unknown. V lost 3 bases to trimming and J lost 6 bases; unmatched junction nucleotides: 13. The CDR3 is 17 residues long. The germline V gene encodes CDR1 MNHEY and CDR2 SMNVEV (reference sequence). Time point of the sample: peripheral blood 6 weeks after treatment start. The record originates from a study of PD-L1 blockade in urothelial cancer. Study summary: A median blood sample held roughly 150,000 T cells and 80,000 or so unique TCRs.

Synthetic TCR analog templates were spiked into each PCR. Here immunoSEQ multiplex PCR was the method, and the copy in TCRdb shows in-frame clones only, minus some. The repertoire holds 60,000 to 80,000 clones, with roughly 86% as singletons. General observations from the study: Those with durable benefit had larger increases in tumor-associated blood clones at 3 weeks.

The chain carries TRBV27 and TRBJ2-7, with 11 bases fitting TRBD1. The sequencing here drew on PBMCs, taken around atezolizumab (anti-PD-L1) treatment. The clonotype originates from a man in his sixties with urothelial cancer. CDR3 nucleotides: TGTGCCAGCAGTTTTTCGATTTCCGGACAGGGGGCCTCCGAGCAGTACTTC. This gives the protein CASSFSISGQGASEQYF.